This T cell receptor (beta chain) comes out of a study of T cell responses to AZD1222 COVID-19 vaccine. A few counts support this clone. V lost 1 base, J lost 6 bases, and 16 bases lay in between. Germline V CDR1 and CDR2: SGHTA, FQGNSA. This CDR3 region has 16 residues. Repertoires were generated with immunoSEQ multiplex PCR, while TCRdb's copy carries only in-frame clones and drops some. The repertoire holds tens of thousands of clones, with 90% as singletons. The sequence was obtained from an adult who received the AZD1222 COVID-19 vaccine. The sequencing here drew on peripheral blood, taken 28 days after the second AZD1222 dose. The chain links TRBV7-2 to TRBJ2-1; D possibly matches TRBD1 or TRBD2 (5 bases each). In nucleotides, the CDR3 is TGTGCCAGCAGCTTAGGGGGCGTACGGGGTCGCAATGAGCAGTTCTTC. Its translation: CASSLGGVRGRNEQFF.